This is a list of T cell receptor beta chains from one sample in a study of OX40 agonist ivuxolimab in advanced cancers. Measured with immunoSEQ multiplex PCR; TCRdb has only the in-frame clones, and not every one. Among nearly 80,000 clones listed, 70% to 90% were seen once. The starting material was CD4+ or CD8+ T cells sorted from blood, obtained in a trial of the OX40 agonist ivuxolimab. The receptor source for this set is an adult with an advanced solid tumor such as melanoma, head and neck, liver or kidney cancer. CDR3s include the opening cysteine and the closing phenylalanine or tryptophan. D genes are given only for firm matches. The size entry is marked missing in some rows and otherwise reads once, few, many or a size class.

>TRBJ1-1|.|.|TRBV15
TGTGCCACCAGCAGAGACCGCGGGGAGACGGACACTGAAGCTTTCTTT
CATSRDRGETDTEAFF
>TRBJ1-3|TRBD1|.|TRBV6-1
TGTGCCAGCAGTGAAAAGTGGGACAGGGCTGGAAACACCATATATTTT
CASSEKWDRAGNTIYF
>TRBJ2-1|.|.|TRBV7-9
TGTGCCACCTCGAGGGGGAACAATGAGCAGTTCTTC
CATSRGNNEQFF
>TRBJ2-7|.|.|TRBV29-1
TGCAGCGTACGACAGTCCTACGAGCAGTACTTC
CSVRQSYEQYF
>TRBJ2-5|.|.|TRBV4-3
TGCGCCAGCAGCCCCCTTTTCGCGGGGATCGAGACCCAGTACTTC
CASSPLFAGIETQYF
>TRBJ1-1|.|.|TRBV11-2
TGTGCCAGCAGCTTAGGGGCCCGAAACACTGAAGCTTTCTTT
CASSLGARNTEAFF
>TRBJ2-1|.|.|TRBV11-3
TGTGCCAGCAGCAGACTAGTGGGTCGCGAGCAGTTCTTC
CASSRLVGREQFF
>TRBJ2-5|.|.|TRBV7-2
TGTGCCAGCAGCTTAGGTGGCTATTCGGGAACCCAGTACTTC
CASSLGGYSGTQYF
>TRBJ1-2|TRBD1|.|TRBV5-1
TGCGCCAGCAGCTTCATCCCAGGGGGGGATGGCTACACCTTC
CASSFIPGGDGYTF
>TRBJ2-1|TRBD2|.|TRBV6-5
TGTGCCAGCAGGTTGACTAGCGGGTCCTACAATGAGCAGTTCTTC
CASRLTSGSYNEQFF
>TRBJ2-1|TRBD2|few|TRBV6-5
TGTGCCAGCAGTTATTCCACTAGCGGTGAGGGGGAGCAGTTCTTC
CASSYSTSGEGEQFF
>TRBJ2-3|.|.|TRBV4-1
TGCGCCAGCAGCCAGGGGGATGGGGAGGCAGATACGCAGTATTTT
CASSQGDGEADTQYF
>TRBJ2-3|TRBD2|.|TRBV9
TGTGCCAGCAAGAGGAGCGGGGGCACAGATACGCAGTATTTT
CASKRSGGTDTQYF
>TRBJ2-7|TRBD2|.|TRBV7-2
TGTGCCAGCAGCACTAGCGGGGGATCCTACGAGCAGTACTTC
CASSTSGGSYEQYF
>TRBJ2-1|TRBD2|.|TRBV11-3
TGTGCCAGCAGCTTGGGAGGGAAACTTAACAATGAGCAGTTCTTC
CASSLGGKLNNEQFF
>TRBJ2-7|.|.|TRBV27
TGTGCCAACCCCCCCCGGGCCTCCTACGAGCAGTACTTC
CANPPRASYEQYF
>TRBJ2-5|.|.|TRBV27
TGTGCCACCTCCTCGGGGGTTTCGGACTTC
CATSSGVSDF
>TRBJ2-3|TRBD1|.|TRBV4-3
TGCGCCAGCAGCCAAGTGACAGGGGCTCCCCCAGATACGCAGTATTTT
CASSQVTGAPPDTQYF
>TRBJ1-4|TRBD1|.|TRBV2
TGTGCCAGCAGTGAACCCCCAGGGGGAATTAATGAAAAACTGTTTTTT
CASSEPPGGINEKLFF
>TRBJ2-6|.|.|TRBV2
TGTGCCAGCAAGACCGACGCCGGGGCCAACGTCCTGACTTTC
CASKTDAGANVLTF
>TRBJ2-5|.|once|TRBV5-6
TGTGCCAGCAGCTCCTTAGCCGCAGGGATGGAGACCCAGTACTTC
CASSSLAAGMETQYF
>TRBJ2-7|.|.|TRBV21-1
TGTGCCAGCACCTCCCCCCGTGGGGGGGCCTACGAGCAGTACTTC
CASTSPRGGAYEQYF
>TRBJ1-5|.|.|TRBV15
TGTGCCACCAGCAGAACAAAGCAAAGGGCTCAGCCCCAGCATTTT
CATSRTKQRAQPQHF
>TRBJ1-5|TRBD1|.|TRBV19
TGTGCCAGTCTCTTGTCGCAGGGGGGAAATGGCAATCAGCCCCAGCATTTT
CASLLSQGGNGNQPQHF
>TRBJ1-4|TRBD1|.|TRBV4-3
TGCGCCAGCAGCCAAGTTTGGCCAGGGGGTGAAAAACTGTTTTTT
CASSQVWPGGEKLFF
>TRBJ1-1|.|.|TRBV5-4
TGTGCCAGCAGCCAGTACATGGACACTGAAGCTTTCTTT
CASSQYMDTEAFF
>TRBJ2-7|TRBD2|.|TRBV6-5
TGTGCCAGCAGTTACTCTGGCGGGGGGGCTTGGGACGAGCAGTACTTC
CASSYSGGGAWDEQYF
>TRBJ2-7|TRBD1|.|TRBV6-1
TGTGCCAGCAAAGGGACAGGTATCTCCTACGAGCAGTACTTC
CASKGTGISYEQYF
>TRBJ1-2|.|.|TRBV7-2
TGTGCCAGCAGTCCCCCCGGGATACCTAACTATGGCTACACCTTC
CASSPPGIPNYGYTF
>TRBJ2-5|.|once|TRBV29-1
TGCAGCGCCCGACGACACCGAGGAGAAGAGACCCAGTACTTC
CSARRHRGEETQYF
>TRBJ1-2|TRBD1|.|TRBV5-8
TGTGCCAGCAGCAAGGGGGCGACGGGCTACACCTTC
CASSKGATGYTF
>TRBJ1-1|.|few|TRBV5-4
TGTGCCAGCAGCTTGGGCGGCACCCTGAACACTGAAGCTTTCTTT
CASSLGGTLNTEAFF
>TRBJ2-7|.|once|TRBV5-1
TGCGCCAGCAGCTTGGTCGGCAACTCCTACGAGCAGTACTTC
CASSLVGNSYEQYF
>TRBJ2-2|.|.|TRBV6-5
TGTGCCAGCAGTAATGGGGGCGGCACCGGGGAGCTGTTTTTT
CASSNGGGTGELFF
>TRBJ1-4|.|.|TRBV6-5
TGTGCCAGCAGTTACGCCGGCACGATTGAAAAACTGTTTTTT
CASSYAGTIEKLFF
>TRBJ1-5|TRBD1|.|TRBV2
TGTGCCAGCAGTTATATGGACAGGGGGTCTCAGCCCCAGCATTTT
CASSYMDRGSQPQHF
>TRBJ2-7|.|.|TRBV7-9
TGTGCCAGCAGCCCATTCAATACCTACGAGCAGTACTTC
CASSPFNTYEQYF
>TRBJ2-1|TRBD2|once|TRBV11-3
TGTGCCAGCAGCTTAATAGCGGGGGGGCGCCAGGAGCAGTTCTTC
CASSLIAGGRQEQFF
>TRBJ2-2|.|.|TRBV4-1
TGCGCCAGCAGCCACCCGACAACGCGAGGCACCGGGGAGCTGTTTTTT
CASSHPTTRGTGELFF
>TRBJ2-2|.|.|TRBV6-6
TGTGCCAGCAGTTACTCCACGGGCGGCACCGGGGAGCTGTTTTTT
CASSYSTGGTGELFF
>TRBJ2-1|.|few|TRBV4-3
TGCGCCAGCAGCCAAACAGTGGGCTACAATGAGCAGTTCTTC
CASSQTVGYNEQFF
>TRBJ1-2|.|.|TRBV5-1
TGCGCCAGCAGCTTGAAGACTTCCACGCCCGGCTACACCTTC
CASSLKTSTPGYTF
>TRBJ1-2|TRBD1|once|TRBV5-8
TGTGCCAGCAGCTCGGGACAGGGGGCATCCTACTTCTATGGCTACACCTTC
CASSSGQGASYFYGYTF
>TRBJ2-7|TRBD2|.|TRBV7-2
TGTGCCAGCAGCCCAGACGGGGCTAGCGGGACGACGATTGAGTACTTC
CASSPDGASGTTIEYF
>TRBJ2-7|.|few|TRBV6-4
TGTGCCAGCAGTGACAACGGGGGAGAGCAGTACTTC
CASSDNGGEQYF
>TRBJ2-5|.|.|TRBV5-1
TGCGCCAGCAGGCGACAATCCGGGACTGAAGAGACCCAGTACTTC
CASRRQSGTEETQYF
>TRBJ1-2|.|.|TRBV7-2
TGTGCCAGCAGCTTAAGTTTCGGGGCCTCTCTTGACTATGGCTACACCTTC
CASSLSFGASLDYGYTF
>TRBJ2-3|TRBD2|.|TRBV29-1
TGCAGCATTGGGGGGGATCTTAGCACAGATACGCAGTATTTT
CSIGGDLSTDTQYF
>TRBJ1-1|.|.|TRBV7-9
TGTGCCAGCAGCTTAGGGTCGAACACTGAAGCTTTCTTT
CASSLGSNTEAFF
>TRBJ1-4|.|.|TRBV7-2
TGTGCCAGCAGCTTAGCCGGACAGAGAACTAATGAAAAACTGTTTTTT
CASSLAGQRTNEKLFF
>TRBJ2-5|.|.|TRBV4-3
TGCGCCAGCAGCCAAGAACTAGAAGGGACCCAGTACTTC
CASSQELEGTQYF
>TRBJ1-4|.|.|TRBV25-1
TGTGCCAGCAGTGAAATCGGAGGAGGGCGGTTTAATGAAAAACTGTTTTTT
CASSEIGGGRFNEKLFF
>TRBJ2-5|.|.|TRBV5-4
TGTGCCAGCAGCTTGGAGGGATTGCAGGGGGAGACCCAGTACTTC
CASSLEGLQGETQYF
>TRBJ1-2|TRBD1|.|TRBV28
TGTGCCATCAGGACAGGGGACTATGGCTACACCTTC
CAIRTGDYGYTF